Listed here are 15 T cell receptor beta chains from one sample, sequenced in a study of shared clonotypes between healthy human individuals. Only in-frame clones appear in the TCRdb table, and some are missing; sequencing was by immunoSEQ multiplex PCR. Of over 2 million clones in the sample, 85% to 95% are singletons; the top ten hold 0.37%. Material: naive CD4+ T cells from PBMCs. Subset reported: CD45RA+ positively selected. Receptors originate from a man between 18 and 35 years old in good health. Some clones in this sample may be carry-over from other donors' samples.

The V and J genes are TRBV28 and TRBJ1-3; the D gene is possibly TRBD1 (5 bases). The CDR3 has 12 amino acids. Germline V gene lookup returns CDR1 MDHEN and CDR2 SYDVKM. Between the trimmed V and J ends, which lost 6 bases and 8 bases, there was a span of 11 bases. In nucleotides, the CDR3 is TGTGCCAGCAGCACTGGGGACCACACCATATATTTT. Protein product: CASSTGDHTIYF.

The chain's CDR3 is CASSPLGQETQYF. CDR3 sequence (DNA): TGTGCCAGCAGCCCCCTCGGGCAAGAGACCCAGTACTTC. This chain links TRBV11-2 with TRBJ2-5; D remains ambiguous. From germline, CDR1 is SGHAT and CDR2 FQNNGV. The length of the CDR3 is 13 residues. V was cut by 5 bases and J by 2 bases, with 9 bases left in between.

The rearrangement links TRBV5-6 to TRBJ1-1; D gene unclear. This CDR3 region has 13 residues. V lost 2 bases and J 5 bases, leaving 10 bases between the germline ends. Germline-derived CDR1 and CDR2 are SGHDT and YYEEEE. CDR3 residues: CASSFIPGTEAFF. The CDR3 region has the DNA TGTGCCAGCAGCTTTATACCGGGGACTGAAGCTTTCTTT. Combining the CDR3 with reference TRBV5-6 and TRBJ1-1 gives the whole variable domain DAGVTQSPTHLIKTRGQQVTLRCSPKSGHDTVSWYQQALGQGPQFIFQYYEEEERQRGNFPDRFSGHQFPNYSSELNVNALLLGDSALYLCASSFIPGTEAFFGQGTRLTVV.

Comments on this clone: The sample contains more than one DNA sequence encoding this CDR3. The CDR3 here is CASSLLLGSGNTIYF. The CDR3 DNA follows: TGTGCCAGCAGTTTGTTGTTAGGATCTGGAAACACCATATATTTT. The V call is TRBV28, the J call TRBJ1-3; D remains ambiguous. Germline CDR1 and CDR2: MDHEN and SYDVKM. Trimming pared 3 bases from V and 1 base from J, leaving 10 bases between. The CDR3 spans 15 residues.

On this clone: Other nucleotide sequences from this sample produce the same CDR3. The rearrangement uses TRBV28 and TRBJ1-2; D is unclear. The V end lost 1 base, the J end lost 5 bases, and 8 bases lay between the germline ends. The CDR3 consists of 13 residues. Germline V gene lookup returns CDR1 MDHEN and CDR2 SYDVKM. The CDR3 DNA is TGTGCCAGCAGTTTATCAGGAAGATATGGCTACACCTTC. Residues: CASSLSGRYGYTF.

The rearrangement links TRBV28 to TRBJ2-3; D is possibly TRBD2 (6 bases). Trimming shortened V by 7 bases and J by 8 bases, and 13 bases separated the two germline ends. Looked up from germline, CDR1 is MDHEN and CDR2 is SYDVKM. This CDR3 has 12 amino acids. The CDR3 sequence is CASKMAGGTQYF. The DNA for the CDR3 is TGTGCCAGCAAGATGGCCGGGGGTACGCAGTATTTT. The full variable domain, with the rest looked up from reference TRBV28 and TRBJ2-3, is DVKVTQSSRYLVKRTGEKVFLECVQDMDHENMFWYRQDPGLGLRLIYFSYDVKMKEKGDIPEGYSVSREKKERFSLILESASTNQTSMYLCASKMAGGTQYFGPGTRLTVL.

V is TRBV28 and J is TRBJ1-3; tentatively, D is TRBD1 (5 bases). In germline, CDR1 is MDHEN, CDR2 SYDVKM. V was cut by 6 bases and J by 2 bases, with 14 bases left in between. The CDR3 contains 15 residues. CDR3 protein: CASSRPGAAGNTIYF. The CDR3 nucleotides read TGTGCCAGCAGCCGGCCCGGGGCGGCTGGAAACACCATATATTTT.

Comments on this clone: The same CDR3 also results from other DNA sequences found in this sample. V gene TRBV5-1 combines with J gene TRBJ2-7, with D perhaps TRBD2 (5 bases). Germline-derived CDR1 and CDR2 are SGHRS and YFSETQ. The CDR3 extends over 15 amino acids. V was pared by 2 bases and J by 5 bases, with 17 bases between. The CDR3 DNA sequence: TGCGCCAGCAGCTTCTTCTCCGGGGTTAGCGACGAGCAGTACTTC. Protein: CASSFFSGVSDEQYF.

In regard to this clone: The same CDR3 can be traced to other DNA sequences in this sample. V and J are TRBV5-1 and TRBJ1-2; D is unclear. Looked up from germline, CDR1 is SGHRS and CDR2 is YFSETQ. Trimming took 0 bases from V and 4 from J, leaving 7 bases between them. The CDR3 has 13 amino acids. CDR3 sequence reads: CASSLVGSYGYTF. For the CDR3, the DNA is TGCGCCAGCAGCTTGGTAGGCAGCTATGGCTACACCTTC.

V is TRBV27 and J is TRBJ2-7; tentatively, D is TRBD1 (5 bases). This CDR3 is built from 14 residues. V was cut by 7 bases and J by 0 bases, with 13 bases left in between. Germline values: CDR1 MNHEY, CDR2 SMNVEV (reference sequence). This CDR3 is CASKIRGGSYEQYF. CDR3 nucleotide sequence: TGTGCCAGCAAGATAAGGGGCGGCTCCTACGAGCAGTACTTC.

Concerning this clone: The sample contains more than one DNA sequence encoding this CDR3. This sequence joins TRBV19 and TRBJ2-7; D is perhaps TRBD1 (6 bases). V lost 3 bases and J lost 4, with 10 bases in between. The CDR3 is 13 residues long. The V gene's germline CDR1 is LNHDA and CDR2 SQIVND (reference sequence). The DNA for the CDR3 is TGTGCCAGTAGTATTGCAGGGGAGTACGAGCAGTACTTC. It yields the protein CASSIAGEYEQYF.

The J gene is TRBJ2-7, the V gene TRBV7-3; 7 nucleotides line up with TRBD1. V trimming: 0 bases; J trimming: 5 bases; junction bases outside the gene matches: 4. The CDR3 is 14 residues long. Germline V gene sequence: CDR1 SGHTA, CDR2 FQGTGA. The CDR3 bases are TGTGCCAGCAGCTTAACCAGGGGGATCAACGAGCAGTACTTC. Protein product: CASSLTRGINEQYF.

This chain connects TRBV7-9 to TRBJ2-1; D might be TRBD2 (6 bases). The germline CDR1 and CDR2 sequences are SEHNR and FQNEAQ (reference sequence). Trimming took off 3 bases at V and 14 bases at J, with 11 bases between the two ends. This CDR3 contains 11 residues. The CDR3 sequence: CASSLGRGEFF. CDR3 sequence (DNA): TGTGCCAGCAGCTTGGGGCGCGGGGAGTTCTTC. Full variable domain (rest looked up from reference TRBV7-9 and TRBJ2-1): DTGVSQNPRHKITKRGQNVTFRCDPISEHNRLYWYRQTLGQGPEFLTYFQNEAQLEKSRLLSDRFSAERPKGSFSTLEIQRTEQGDSAMYLCASSLGRGEFFGPGTRLTVL.

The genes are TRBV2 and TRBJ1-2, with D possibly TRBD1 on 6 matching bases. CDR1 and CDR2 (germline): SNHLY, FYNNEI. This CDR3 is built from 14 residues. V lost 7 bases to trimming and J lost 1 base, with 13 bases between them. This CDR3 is CASNQGKYNYGYTF. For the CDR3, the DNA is TGTGCCAGCAATCAGGGGAAGTATAACTATGGCTACACCTTC.

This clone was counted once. This CDR3 is CASSLDRGLLTEAFF. Here the CDR3 DNA reads TGTGCCAGCAGCTTGGACAGGGGTCTCCTCACTGAAGCTTTCTTT. The chain is built from TRBV5-4 and TRBJ1-1, with 7 bases that match TRBD1. This CDR3 has 15 residues. J gave up 4 bases and V 0 bases, and 6 bases lay outside the gene matches. Germline CDR1 SGHNT, CDR2 YYREEE (reference sequence).